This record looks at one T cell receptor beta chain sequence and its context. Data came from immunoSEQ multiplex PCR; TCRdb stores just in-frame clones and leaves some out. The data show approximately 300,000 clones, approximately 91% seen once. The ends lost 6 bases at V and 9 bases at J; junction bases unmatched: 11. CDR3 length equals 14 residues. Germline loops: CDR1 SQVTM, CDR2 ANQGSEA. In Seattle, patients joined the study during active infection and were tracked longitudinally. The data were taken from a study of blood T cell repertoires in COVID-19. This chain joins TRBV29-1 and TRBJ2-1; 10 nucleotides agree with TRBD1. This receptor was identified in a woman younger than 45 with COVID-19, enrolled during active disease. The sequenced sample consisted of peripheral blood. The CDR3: CSVEPGQGMSEQFF. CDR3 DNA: TGCAGCGTAGAACCGGGACAGGGGATGAGTGAGCAGTTCTTC.